The rows below give T cell receptor beta chains drawn from one sample of a study of control samples from healthy donors and cancer patients. Clones were sequenced by immunoSEQ multiplex PCR, and TCRdb holds only the in-frame ones, with some missing. The sample shows roughly 100,000 clones, around nine tenths of them seen only once. The sequenced material came from blood. The receptors originated from a human donor in good health. The donor label of this sample is uncertain. The CDR3 runs from the conserved cysteine through the conserved F or W. The order of the fields is V gene, J gene, clone size, D gene, CDR3 protein, CDR3 DNA. D genes are given only for firm matches. The size entry is marked missing in some rows and otherwise reads once, few, many or a size class.

TRBV19	TRBJ2-7	-	TRBD1	CASSRQGYYEQYF	TGTGCCAGTAGTAGACAGGGCTACTACGAGCAGTACTTC
TRBV5-4	TRBJ1-1	-	TRBD1	CASSGQTGSNTEAFF	TGTGCCAGCAGCGGCCAGACAGGGTCGAACACTGAAGCTTTCTTT
TRBV5-1	TRBJ2-1	-	TRBD1	CASSRRNGQGENNEQFF	TGCGCCAGCAGCCGGAGAAACGGACAGGGGGAGAACAATGAGCAGTTCTTC
TRBV5-1	TRBJ2-1	once	TRBD2	CASSLTSAVANEQFF	TGCGCCAGCAGCCTTACTAGCGCGGTTGCAAATGAGCAGTTCTTC
TRBV6-5	TRBJ1-6	-	-	CASWAAGSPLHF	TGTGCCAGCTGGGCGGCGGGTTCACCCCTCCACTTT
TRBV29-1	TRBJ2-5	-	TRBD2	CSVEDLAVRETQYF	TGCAGCGTTGAAGACCTAGCGGTGAGAGAGACCCAGTACTTC
TRBV14	TRBJ1-2	-	-	CASSLDSYGYTF	TGTGCCAGCAGCCTAGATAGCTATGGCTACACCTTC
TRBV5-4	TRBJ1-2	-	TRBD1	CASSLAGGTGSGYTF	TGTGCCAGCAGCTTGGCCGGAGGGACAGGTTCTGGCTACACCTTC
TRBV3-1/TRBV3-2	TRBJ2-7	-	TRBD2	CASSRHTPPAGVLMSYEQYF	TGTGCCAGCAGCCGGCACACCCCCCCAGCGGGGGTTCTTATGTCCTACGAGCAGTACTTC
TRBV10-3	TRBJ1-1	once	-	CAISGGYKTEAFF	TGTGCCATCAGTGGAGGGTATAAGACTGAAGCTTTCTTT
TRBV9	TRBJ1-2	-	TRBD1	CASSLGQGPLYGYTF	TGTGCCAGCAGCCTAGGACAGGGTCCCCTCTATGGCTACACCTTC
TRBV13	TRBJ1-2	-	-	CASSFRRYGYTF	TGTGCCAGCAGCTTTAGACGGTATGGCTACACCTTC
TRBV2	TRBJ2-7	-	-	CASSEPISFEYF	TGTGCCAGCAGTGAACCAATTTCCTTTGAGTACTTC
TRBV12-5	TRBJ2-7	-	TRBD1	CASGSVDRLYF	TGTGCTAGTGGTTCCGTGGACAGGTTGTACTTC
TRBV27	TRBJ1-6	-	-	CASSFGQGNSPLHF	TGTGCCAGCAGTTTCGGCCAGGGAAATTCACCCCTCCACTTT
TRBV6-5	TRBJ1-2	-	-	CASSYEVSYGYTF	TGTGCCAGCAGTTACGAGGTTTCCTATGGCTACACCTTC
TRBV5-1	TRBJ2-7	-	-	CASSPSSDRQSSYEQYF	TGCGCCAGCAGCCCTAGCAGCGACAGGCAGAGCTCCTACGAGCAGTACTTC
TRBV5-4	TRBJ1-2	-	-	CASRRDTSGGYTF	TGTGCCAGCAGAAGAGACACTTCGGGAGGCTACACCTTC
TRBV7-8	TRBJ2-2	-	-	CASSVRVSGELFF	TGTGCCAGCAGCGTCAGGGTTTCCGGGGAGCTGTTTTTT
TRBV5-1	TRBJ1-4	once	-	CASSTYSGTQSRLFF	TGCGCCAGCAGCACCTATTCCGGGACGCAAAGTAGGCTGTTTTTT
TRBV11-2	TRBJ2-5	few	TRBD1	CASSLGQGGETQYF	TGTGCCAGCAGCTTGGGACAGGGGGGAGAGACCCAGTACTTC
TRBV18	TRBJ1-1	-	TRBD1	CASSPARTGGANTEAFF	TGTGCCAGCTCACCTGCCAGGACAGGGGGGGCTAACACTGAAGCTTTCTTT
TRBV6-2/TRBV6-3	TRBJ1-2	-	-	CASSPLLGLRNGYTF	TGTGCCAGCAGCCCCTTGCTAGGGCTCAGAAATGGCTACACCTTC
TRBV19	TRBJ2-5	-	TRBD1	CASSIYRGAETQYF	TGTGCCAGTAGTATATACAGGGGGGCAGAGACCCAGTACTTC
TRBV9	TRBJ2-7	once	-	CASSEGLLSSYEQYF	TGTGCCAGCAGCGAGGGACTCCTCTCATCCTACGAGCAGTACTTC
TRBV10-1	TRBJ2-1	-	-	CASSKGGCLEQFF	TGCGCCAGCAGTAAAGGAGGGTGTCTCGAGCAGTTCTTC
TRBV10-3	TRBJ2-1	-	TRBD2	CAISEPGTSGHSYNEQFF	TGTGCCATCAGTGAGCCCGGGACTAGCGGACACTCCTACAATGAGCAGTTCTTC
TRBV27	TRBJ1-2	-	-	CASSGGAGHGYTF	TGTGCCAGCAGCGGTGGGGCAGGGCATGGCTACACCTTC
TRBV6-2/TRBV6-3	TRBJ2-6	-	-	CASSFRQVSGANVLTF	TGTGCCAGCAGTTTCAGACAGGTCTCTGGGGCCAACGTCCTGACTTTC
TRBV24-1	TRBJ2-5	once	-	CATSDSEYGSRGETQYF	TGTGCCACCAGTGATTCCGAATACGGTTCTCGCGGAGAGACCCAGTACTTC
TRBV15	TRBJ2-1	-	-	CATAGDSHNEQFF	TGTGCCACCGCGGGGGACAGCCACAATGAGCAGTTCTTC
TRBV18	TRBJ1-2	-	-	CASSPTRDGTNYGYTF	TGTGCCAGCTCACCCACTCGGGACGGAACTAACTATGGCTACACCTTC
TRBV3-1/TRBV3-2	TRBJ2-3	-	TRBD2	CASSPSGVGTDTQYF	TGTGCCAGCAGCCCTAGCGGAGTCGGCACAGATACGCAGTATTTT
TRBV5-8	TRBJ1-1	once	-	CASSLLDVGNTEAFF	TGTGCCAGCAGCTTACTCGACGTCGGGAACACTGAAGCTTTCTTT
TRBV30	TRBJ1-2	-	-	CAWRPGEYGYTF	TGTGCCTGGCGCCCCGGCGAATATGGCTACACCTTC
TRBV30	TRBJ2-7	-	TRBD1	CAWSVLGTGSSYEQYF	TGTGCCTGGAGTGTACTCGGGACAGGGAGCTCCTACGAGCAGTACTTC
TRBV2	TRBJ1-5	-	-	CASKARTDYSNQPQHF	TGTGCCAGCAAAGCCAGGACGGACTATAGCAATCAGCCCCAGCATTTT
TRBV6-1	TRBJ1-6	-	TRBD1	CASSEAGTGYSPLHF	TGTGCCAGCAGTGAAGCAGGGACAGGGTATTCACCCCTCCACTTT
TRBV5-1	TRBJ2-1	-	TRBD2	CASSLFGTSGQNEQFF	TGCGCCAGCAGCTTGTTTGGAACTAGCGGTCAGAATGAGCAGTTCTTC
TRBV2	TRBJ1-5	few	TRBD1	CASRSTGLGNQPQHF	TGTGCCAGCAGATCGACAGGGTTGGGCAATCAGCCCCAGCATTTT
TRBV5-1	TRBJ1-3	-	-	CASSKEVHTSSGNTIYF	TGCGCCAGCAGCAAGGAAGTTCACACCAGCTCTGGAAACACCATATATTTT
TRBV6-4	TRBJ1-1	-	-	CASSGLPNTEAFF	TGTGCCAGCAGTGGGCTACCGAACACTGAAGCTTTCTTT